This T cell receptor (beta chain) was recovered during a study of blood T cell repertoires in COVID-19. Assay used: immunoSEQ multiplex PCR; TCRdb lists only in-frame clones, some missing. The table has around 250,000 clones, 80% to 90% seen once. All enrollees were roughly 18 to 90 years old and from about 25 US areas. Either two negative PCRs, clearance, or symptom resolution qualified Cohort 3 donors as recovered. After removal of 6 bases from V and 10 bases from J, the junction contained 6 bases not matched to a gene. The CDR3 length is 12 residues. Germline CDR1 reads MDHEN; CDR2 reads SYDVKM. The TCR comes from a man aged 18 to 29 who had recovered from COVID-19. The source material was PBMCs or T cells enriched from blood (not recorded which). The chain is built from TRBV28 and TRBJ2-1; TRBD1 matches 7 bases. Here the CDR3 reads CASSKLQGEQFF. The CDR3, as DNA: TGTGCCAGCAGCAAGCTACAGGGGGAGCAGTTCTTC.